The clone carrying this T cell receptor (beta chain) was seen repeatedly, ten times or more. Its antigen is undetermined. 5'RACE with constant-segment primers built TCRalpha and TCRbeta cDNA libraries with UMIs. TCRdb reanalysed the 5' RACE reads using MiXCR and keeps one entry per CDR3 protein. The sample holds 250,000 or so distinct CDR3 sequences, over 15% seen once. The data were obtained in a study of T-cell memory formation after mild COVID-19. Study-level background: Among the donors, TCR clusters were largely specific to each donor.

Notes on the study in general: Largely, contracting CD4+ clones fell within CM and EM, and contracting CD8+ clones within EMRA.

Trimming took off 4 bases at V and 6 bases at J, with 9 bases between the two ends. The length of the CDR3 is 12 residues. CDR1 and CDR2 (germline): LGHNA, YSLEER. The clonotype originates from a man aged 18 to 29 who had mild COVID-19 (a few samples of this study predate the infection). Cell type and time point are not known. The sequencing sample was made of PBMCs or a T cell subset sorted from them (not recorded which). The chain combines TRBV4-3 with TRBJ1-2; a possible D gene is TRBD1 (5 bases). DNA of the CDR3: TGCGCCAGCAGCCTTTCAGGGAATGGCTACACCTTC. Its translation is CASSLSGNGYTF.